This TCR beta chain was sequenced in a study of blood T cells in healthy people across ages. This clonotype was recorded a few times. Using a J-beta primer mix together with a sample-barcoded 5' primer, a second PCR was run for roughly 7 to 11 cycles. TCRdb ran MiXCR on the 5' RACE reads and lists one entry per CDR3 protein. Among some 640,000 distinct CDR3 sequences listed, around half were seen once. Each sample had at least 7 million PBMCs isolated. CDR3 length: 11 amino acids. V lost 2 bases to trimming and J lost 11 bases, with 9 bases between them. CDR1 is MDHEN and CDR2 is SYDVKM in the germline V gene.

Material for sequencing was blood. The TCR originated in a woman aged 55-69 years in good health. The chain uses TRBV28 and TRBJ2-5; D call uncertain. CDR3 in DNA: TGTGCCAGCAGTTTAATGGTGGAGCAGTACTTC. It specifies CASSLMVEQYF.